These 17 T cell receptor beta chains came from one sample sequenced in a study of T cells after yellow fever vaccination. TCRdb ran MiXCR on the 5' RACE reads and lists one entry per CDR3 protein. The data show roughly 350,000 distinct CDR3 sequences, roughly 4% seen once. The input for sequencing was PBMCs, taken 5 days after the yellow fever booster vaccination. Source of these receptors: a man aged 18 to 30 who received the YFV17D yellow fever vaccine.

This clonotype came up a few times. CDR3 region: CASSKMGQGANEKLFF. In DNA form, the CDR3 reads TGTGCCAGCAGCAAAATGGGACAGGGTGCTAATGAAAAACTGTTTTTT. The chain recombines TRBV12-3 or TRBV12-4 with TRBJ1-4, with TRBD1 matching 9 bases. The junction had 8 bases not matched to a gene; V was cut back by 6 bases and J by 3 bases. CDR3 length: 16 amino acids.

This clonotype has a handful of counts. The chain uses TRBV9 and TRBJ2-1, with D maybe TRBD1 (5 bases). Per the germline V gene, CDR1 is SGDLS and CDR2 is YYNGEE. The CDR3 extends over 17 amino acids. Trimming shortened V by 4 bases and J by 8 bases, and 25 bases separated the two germline ends. In nucleotides, the CDR3 is TGTGCCAGCAGCCCCCGACAGAAGTCCCCAAAAAGCTATGAGCAGTTCTTC. Translation gives CASSPRQKSPKSYEQFF.

This chain joins TRBV5-6 and TRBJ2-5; 12 bases are shared with TRBD2. Germline V lookup: CDR1 SGHDT, CDR2 YYEEEE. V shed 5 bases and J 3 bases; nucleotides not matched to a gene: 2. The CDR3 sequence is 14 residues long. DNA for the CDR3: TGTGCCAGCAGGAGACTAGCGGGAGAAGAGACCCAGTACTTC. This translates into CASRRLAGEETQYF.

The chain links TRBV12-3 or TRBV12-4 to TRBJ2-3, with D possibly matching TRBD2 (6 bases). The CDR3 is made up of 17 amino acids. The V end was cut by 5 bases, the J end by 2 bases, with 20 bases between. The CDR3 sequence is CASSRLRTTTITDTQYF. Written as DNA, the CDR3 is TGTGCCAGCAGTCGACTTAGGACTACAACAATCACAGATACGCAGTATTTT.

This clonotype has ten or more counts. This chain uses TRBV7-2 with TRBJ1-5; D might be TRBD1 (6 bases). The CDR3 is 16 residues long. Looked up from germline, CDR1 is SGHTA and CDR2 is FQGNSA. V was clipped by 5 bases and J by 1 base, with 15 bases between them. The CDR3 DNA reads as TGTGCCAGCAGCCCCGACGTAGGGGGGAGCAATCAGCCCCAGCATTTT. Encoded protein: CASSPDVGGSNQPQHF.

This clonotype appeared a few times. The rearrangement links TRBV9 to TRBJ2-5, with D perhaps matching TRBD2 (7 bases). Deletions cut 0 bases from V and 1 base from J, with 13 bases between. Germline V gene sequence: CDR1 SGDLS, CDR2 YYNGEE. This CDR3 comprises 16 residues. This CDR3 is CASSVAGGGFQETQYF. The CDR3 DNA sequence: TGTGCCAGCAGCGTAGCTGGCGGGGGCTTCCAAGAGACCCAGTACTTC.

This chain uses TRBV9 with TRBJ1-1; no firm D call. The CDR3 consists of 13 residues. The germline V gene has CDR1 SGDLS and CDR2 YYNGEE. V lost 0 bases to trimming and J lost 4 bases, with 7 bases between them. The CDR3 protein is CASSVEWGTEAFF. CDR3 in DNA: TGTGCCAGCAGCGTAGAGTGGGGCACTGAAGCTTTCTTT.

J is TRBJ1-1 and V is TRBV20-1; D perhaps matches TRBD1 (5 bases). The germline V and J ends were trimmed by 6 bases and 9 bases, with 14 bases remaining between them. The CDR3 totals 11 residues. CDR1 is DFQATT, CDR2 SNEGSKA, per germline (reference sequence). CDR3 residues: CSAPGGSKAFF. CDR3 nucleotide sequence: TGCAGTGCCCCCGGGGGGTCGAAAGCTTTCTTT.

This clonotype appeared a few times. The chain uses TRBV25-1 and TRBJ2-2; 7 nucleotides align to TRBD1. Losses at the gene ends were 1 base for V and 4 bases for J; bases not matched to a gene: 6. The CDR3 length is 16 residues. The germline CDR1 and CDR2 sequences are MGHDK and SYGVNS. The CDR3 protein is CASSEWGTDTTGELFF. The CDR3 DNA reads as TGTGCCAGCAGTGAATGGGGGACAGACACCACCGGGGAGCTGTTTTTT.

This chain connects TRBV24-1 to TRBJ2-3, with D maybe TRBD1 (7 bases). The CDR3 covers 15 residues. Germline V gene lookup returns CDR1 KGHDR and CDR2 SFDVKD. The V and J ends lost 3 bases and 4 bases respectively, with 13 bases between them. The CDR3 region has the DNA TGTGCCACCAGTGATGGCCAGGGGGGCTCAGATACGCAGTATTTT. Translating gives CATSDGQGGSDTQYF.

This clonotype was detected only a few times. This sequence joins TRBV6-5 and TRBJ1-2; 10 bases line up with TRBD1. Germline V lookup: CDR1 MNHEY, CDR2 SVGAGI. Trimming took 10 bases from V and 4 from J; bases not matched to a gene: 6. The length of the CDR3 is 13 residues. CDR3 nucleotide sequence: TGTGCCACAGGGACAGGGGATCCCTATGGCTACACCTTC. Its translation is CATGTGDPYGYTF.

The chain uses TRBV6-5 and TRBJ2-2; weak D call: TRBD2 (7 bases). V was cut by 0 bases and J by 6 bases, with 17 bases left in between. This CDR3 contains 17 residues. CDR1 is MNHEY and CDR2 is SVGAGI in the germline V gene. The CDR3 region is CASSYSGQRGRAGELFF. The CDR3 DNA reads TGTGCCAGCAGTTACTCTGGACAGCGGGGAAGGGCCGGGGAGCTGTTTTTT.

J is TRBJ2-3 and V is TRBV7-2; 10 bases are shared with TRBD2. V shed 5 bases, J shed 9 bases, and the junction held 5 bases outside the gene matches. The CDR3 runs to 13 residues. CDR1 is SGHTA, CDR2 FQGNSA, per germline. The CDR3 sequence is CASSGTSARTQYF. CDR3 in DNA: TGTGCCAGCAGCGGGACTAGCGCTCGAACGCAGTATTTT.

This clonotype was detected a few times. V usage is TRBV18 and J usage is TRBJ1-1, with D possibly being TRBD1 (5 bases). Germline loops: CDR1 KGHSH, CDR2 LQKENI. Trimming took off 0 bases at V and 4 bases at J, with 15 bases between the two ends. CDR3 size: 16 residues. CDR3 sequence (DNA): TGTGCCAGCTCACCACCTACTTCGGCAGGGATCACTGAAGCTTTCTTT. This translates into CASSPPTSAGITEAFF.

The J gene is TRBJ1-1, the V gene TRBV28, with a tentative D call TRBD1 (6 bases). Between the trimmed V and J ends, which lost 11 bases and 4 bases, there was a span of 23 bases. Germline assignment: CDR1 MDHEN and CDR2 SYDVKM. The CDR3 covers 15 residues. The CDR3 region is CAAGPYRDQFTEAFF. For the CDR3, the DNA is TGTGCCGCAGGACCATACAGGGATCAGTTCACTGAAGCTTTCTTT.

This clonotype has more than one count but fewer than ten. The chain has TRBV29-1 and TRBJ1-1, with a possible D match to TRBD1 (5 bases). The CDR3 is made up of 15 amino acids. V was pared by 6 bases and J by 1 base, with 18 bases between. Per the germline V gene, CDR1 is SQVTM and CDR2 is ANQGSEA. The CDR3 protein is CSVTMLRGPNTEAFF. CDR3 DNA sequence: TGCAGCGTGACGATGCTACGGGGACCGAACACTGAAGCTTTCTTT. Full variable domain (missing parts from reference TRBV29-1 and TRBJ1-1): SAVISQKPSRDICQRGTSLTIQCQVDSQVTMMFWYRQQPGQSLTLIATANQGSEATYESGFVIDKFPISRPNLTFSTLTVSNMSPEDSSIYLCSVTMLRGPNTEAFFGQGTRLTVV.

V is TRBV27 and J is TRBJ2-1; 7 positions agree with TRBD2. The V segment lost 5 bases and the J segment 6 bases; nucleotides outside the gene matches: 13. The CDR3 totals 16 residues. Germline V gene lookup returns CDR1 MNHEY and CDR2 SMNVEV (reference sequence). The CDR3 DNA sequence: TGTGCCAGCAGTCCCTTTCTAGCGGATTTCCCCAATGAGCAGTTCTTC. It is translated as CASSPFLADFPNEQFF.